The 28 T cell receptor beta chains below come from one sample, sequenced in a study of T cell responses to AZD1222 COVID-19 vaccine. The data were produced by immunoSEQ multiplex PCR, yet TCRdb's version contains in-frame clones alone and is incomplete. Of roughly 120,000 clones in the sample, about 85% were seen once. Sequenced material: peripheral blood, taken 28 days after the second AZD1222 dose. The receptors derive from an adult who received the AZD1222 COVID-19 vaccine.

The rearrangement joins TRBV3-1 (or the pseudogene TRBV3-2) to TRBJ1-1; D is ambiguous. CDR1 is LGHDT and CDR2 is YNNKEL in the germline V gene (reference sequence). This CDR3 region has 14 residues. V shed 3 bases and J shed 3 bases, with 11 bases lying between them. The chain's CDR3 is CASSQQGYDTEAFF. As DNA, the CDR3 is TGTGCCAGCAGCCAGCAAGGGTATGACACTGAAGCTTTCTTT.

The CDR3 coding sequence is TGTGCCAGCAGTTTATCGGCCAGGGTTGGCTACGAGCAGTACTTC. Protein: CASSLSARVGYEQYF. The rearrangement joins TRBV27 to TRBJ2-7, with a tentative D call TRBD1 (5 bases). This CDR3 has 15 residues. V lost 0 bases and J 3 bases, leaving 12 bases between the germline ends. Looked up from germline, CDR1 is MNHEY and CDR2 is SMNVEV (reference sequence).

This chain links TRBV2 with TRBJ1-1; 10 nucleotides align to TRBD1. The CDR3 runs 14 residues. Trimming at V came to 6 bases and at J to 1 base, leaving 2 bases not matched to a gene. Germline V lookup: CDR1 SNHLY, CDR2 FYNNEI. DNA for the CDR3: TGTGCCAGCAGAAGACAGGGGGCGAACACTGAAGCTTTCTTT. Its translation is CASRRQGANTEAFF.

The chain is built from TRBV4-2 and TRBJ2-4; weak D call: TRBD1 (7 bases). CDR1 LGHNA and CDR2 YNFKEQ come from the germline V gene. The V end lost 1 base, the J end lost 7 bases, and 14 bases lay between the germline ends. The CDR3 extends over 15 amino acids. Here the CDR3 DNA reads TGTGCCAGCAGCCAAGGCGGAGGGGGCTCGAACATTCAGTACTTC. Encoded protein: CASSQGGGGSNIQYF.

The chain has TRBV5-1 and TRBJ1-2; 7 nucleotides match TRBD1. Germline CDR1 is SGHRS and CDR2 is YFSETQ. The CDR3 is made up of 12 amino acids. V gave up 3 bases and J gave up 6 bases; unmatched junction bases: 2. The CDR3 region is CASSYGQDGYTF. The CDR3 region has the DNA TGCGCCAGCAGCTATGGACAGGATGGCTACACCTTC.

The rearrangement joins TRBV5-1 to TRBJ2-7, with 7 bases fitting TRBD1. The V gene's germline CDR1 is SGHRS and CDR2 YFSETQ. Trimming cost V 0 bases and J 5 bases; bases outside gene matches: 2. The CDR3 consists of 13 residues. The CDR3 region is CASSLGQGNEQYF. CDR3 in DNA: TGCGCCAGCAGCTTGGGACAGGGAAACGAGCAGTACTTC.

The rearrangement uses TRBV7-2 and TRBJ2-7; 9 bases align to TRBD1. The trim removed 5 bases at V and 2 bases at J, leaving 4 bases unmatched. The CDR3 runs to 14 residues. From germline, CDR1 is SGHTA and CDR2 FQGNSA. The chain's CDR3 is CASSPGQGTYEQYF. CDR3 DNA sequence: TGTGCCAGCAGCCCCGGACAGGGGACCTACGAGCAGTACTTC.

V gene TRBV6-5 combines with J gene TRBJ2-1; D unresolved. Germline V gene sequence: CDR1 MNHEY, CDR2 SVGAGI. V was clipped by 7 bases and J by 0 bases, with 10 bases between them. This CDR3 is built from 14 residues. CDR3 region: CASITPSSYNEQFF. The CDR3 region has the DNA TGTGCCAGCATTACACCGAGCTCCTACAATGAGCAGTTCTTC.

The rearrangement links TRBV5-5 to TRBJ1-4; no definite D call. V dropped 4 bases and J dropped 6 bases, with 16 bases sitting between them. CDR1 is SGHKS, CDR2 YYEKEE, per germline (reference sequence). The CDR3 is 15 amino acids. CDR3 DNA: TGTGCCAGCAGCCCCGAAGTGGGTTTCGATGAAAAACTGTTTTTT. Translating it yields CASSPEVGFDEKLFF.

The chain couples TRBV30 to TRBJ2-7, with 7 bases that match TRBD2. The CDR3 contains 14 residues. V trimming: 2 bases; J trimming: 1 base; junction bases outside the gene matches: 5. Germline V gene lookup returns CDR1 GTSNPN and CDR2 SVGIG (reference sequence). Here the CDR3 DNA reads TGTGCCTGGAGTCTGGGGGGGGTTTCCTACGAGCAGTACTTC. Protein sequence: CAWSLGGVSYEQYF.

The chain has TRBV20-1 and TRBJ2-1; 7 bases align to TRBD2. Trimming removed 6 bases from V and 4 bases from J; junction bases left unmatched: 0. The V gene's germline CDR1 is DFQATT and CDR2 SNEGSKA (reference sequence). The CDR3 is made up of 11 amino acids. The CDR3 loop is CSAGGYNEQFF. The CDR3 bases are TGCAGTGCGGGGGGGTACAATGAGCAGTTCTTC.

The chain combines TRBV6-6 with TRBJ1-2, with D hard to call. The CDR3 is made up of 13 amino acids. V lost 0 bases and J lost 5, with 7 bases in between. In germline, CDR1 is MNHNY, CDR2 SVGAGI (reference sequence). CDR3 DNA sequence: TGTGCCAGCAGTTACTCGGACGGATATGGCTACACCTTC. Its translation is CASSYSDGYGYTF.

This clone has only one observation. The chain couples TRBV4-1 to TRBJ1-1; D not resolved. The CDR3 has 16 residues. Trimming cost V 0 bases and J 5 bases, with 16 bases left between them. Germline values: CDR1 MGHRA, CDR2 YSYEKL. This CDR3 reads CASSQELERVRTEAFF. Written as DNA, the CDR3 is TGCGCCAGCAGCCAAGAGCTGGAGAGGGTAAGAACTGAAGCTTTCTTT.

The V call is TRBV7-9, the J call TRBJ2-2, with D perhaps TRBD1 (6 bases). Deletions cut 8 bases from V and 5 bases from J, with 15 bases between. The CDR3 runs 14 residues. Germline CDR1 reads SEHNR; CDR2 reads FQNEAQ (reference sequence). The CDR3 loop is CASVGTGWTGELFF. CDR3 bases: TGTGCCAGCGTAGGAACAGGGTGGACCGGGGAGCTGTTTTTT.

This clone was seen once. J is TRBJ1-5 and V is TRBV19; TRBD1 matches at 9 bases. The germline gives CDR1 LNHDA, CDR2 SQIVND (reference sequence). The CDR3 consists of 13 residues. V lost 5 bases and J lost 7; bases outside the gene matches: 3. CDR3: CASSGTGKQPQHF. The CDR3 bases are TGTGCCAGTAGTGGGACAGGGAAACAGCCCCAGCATTTT.

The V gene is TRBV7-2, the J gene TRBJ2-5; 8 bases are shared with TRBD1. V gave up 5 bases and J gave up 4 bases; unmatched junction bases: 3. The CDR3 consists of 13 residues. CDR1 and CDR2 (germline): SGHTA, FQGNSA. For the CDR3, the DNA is TGTGCCAGCAGCCCTACAGGGGGAGAGACCCAGTACTTC. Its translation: CASSPTGGETQYF. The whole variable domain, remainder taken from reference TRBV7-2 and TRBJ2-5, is GAGVSQSPSNKVTEKGKDVELRCDPISGHTALYWYRQSLGQGLEFLIYFQGNSAPDKSGLPSDRFSAERTGGSVSTLTIQRTQQEDSAVYLCASSPTGGETQYFGPGTRLLVL.

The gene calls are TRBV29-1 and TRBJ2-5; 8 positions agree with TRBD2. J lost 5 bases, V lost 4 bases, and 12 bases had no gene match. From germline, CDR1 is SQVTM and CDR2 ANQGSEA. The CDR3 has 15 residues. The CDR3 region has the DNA TGCAGCGTTGTTTTTGCGGGGGGCCGGGAGGAGACCCAGTACTTC. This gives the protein CSVVFAGGREETQYF.

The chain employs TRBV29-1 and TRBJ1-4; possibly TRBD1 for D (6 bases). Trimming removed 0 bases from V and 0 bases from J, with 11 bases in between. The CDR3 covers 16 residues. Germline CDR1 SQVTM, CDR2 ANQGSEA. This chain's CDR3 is CSVEDGRGATNEKLFF. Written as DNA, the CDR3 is TGCAGCGTTGAAGACGGCAGGGGAGCAACTAATGAAAAACTGTTTTTT.

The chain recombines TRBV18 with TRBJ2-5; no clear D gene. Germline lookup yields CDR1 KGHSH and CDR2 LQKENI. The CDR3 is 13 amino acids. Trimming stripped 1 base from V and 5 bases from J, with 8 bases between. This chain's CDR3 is CASSPQPQETQYF. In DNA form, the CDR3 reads TGTGCCAGCTCACCACAACCTCAGGAGACCCAGTACTTC.

The CDR3 DNA is TGTGCCAGCAGCCAAGAAGCTGGGGGTGGAAACACCATATATTTT. As protein: CASSQEAGGGNTIYF. The chain recombines TRBV3-1 (or the pseudogene TRBV3-2) with TRBJ1-3, with TRBD1 as a possible D gene (5 bases). CDR1 and CDR2 (germline): LGHDT, YNNKEL (reference sequence). The CDR3 runs 15 residues. Trimming removed 0 bases from V and 3 bases from J, with 9 bases in between.

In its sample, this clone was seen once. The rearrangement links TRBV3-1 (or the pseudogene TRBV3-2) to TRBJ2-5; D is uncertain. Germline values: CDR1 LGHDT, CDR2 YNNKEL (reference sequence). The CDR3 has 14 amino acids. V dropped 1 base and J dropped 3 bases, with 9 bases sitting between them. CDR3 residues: CASSQVGWEETQYF. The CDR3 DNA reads TGTGCCAGCAGCCAAGTAGGCTGGGAAGAGACCCAGTACTTC.

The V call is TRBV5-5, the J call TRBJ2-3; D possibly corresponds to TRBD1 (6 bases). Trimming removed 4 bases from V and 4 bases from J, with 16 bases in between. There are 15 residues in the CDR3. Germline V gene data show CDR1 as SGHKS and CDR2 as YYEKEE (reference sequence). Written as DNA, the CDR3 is TGTGCCAGCAGCCAACGCGGAACAGGGTCAGATACGCAGTATTTT. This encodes CASSQRGTGSDTQYF.

The CDR3 loop is CASSVGGQGADTQYF. DNA for the CDR3: TGTGCCAGCAGCGTAGGGGGACAGGGGGCAGATACGCAGTATTTT. The chain links TRBV9 to TRBJ2-3, with 11 bases fitting TRBD1. The CDR3 length is 15 residues. The ends lost 0 bases at V and 4 bases at J; junction bases unmatched: 1. Germline V gene data show CDR1 as SGDLS and CDR2 as YYNGEE.

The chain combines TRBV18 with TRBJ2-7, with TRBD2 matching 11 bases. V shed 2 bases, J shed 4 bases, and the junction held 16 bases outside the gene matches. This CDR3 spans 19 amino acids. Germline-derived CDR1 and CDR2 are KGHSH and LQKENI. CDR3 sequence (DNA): TGTGCCAGCTCACCAATGTCACTAGCGGGGGAGGCCGCGGGGTACGAGCAGTACTTC. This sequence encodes CASSPMSLAGEAAGYEQYF.

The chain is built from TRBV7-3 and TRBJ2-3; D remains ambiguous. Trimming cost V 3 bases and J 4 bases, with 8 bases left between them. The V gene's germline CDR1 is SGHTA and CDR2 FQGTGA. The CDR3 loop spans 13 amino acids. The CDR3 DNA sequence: TGTGCCAGCAGCTTCACTCGGGCAGATACGCAGTATTTT. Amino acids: CASSFTRADTQYF.

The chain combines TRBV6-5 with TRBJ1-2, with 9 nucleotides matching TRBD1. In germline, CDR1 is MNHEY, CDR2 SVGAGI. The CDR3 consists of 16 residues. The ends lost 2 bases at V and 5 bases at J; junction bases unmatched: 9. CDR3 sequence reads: CASSYAGTGIFYGYTF. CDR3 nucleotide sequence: TGTGCCAGCAGTTACGCCGGGACAGGGATCTTTTATGGCTACACCTTC.

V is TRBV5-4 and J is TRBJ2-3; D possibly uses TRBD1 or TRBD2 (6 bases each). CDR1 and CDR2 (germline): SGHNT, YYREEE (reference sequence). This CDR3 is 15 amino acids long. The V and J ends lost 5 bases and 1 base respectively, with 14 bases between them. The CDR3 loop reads CASSLGGQGTDTQYF. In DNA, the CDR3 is TGTGCCAGCAGTCTAGGGGGGCAGGGCACAGATACGCAGTATTTT.

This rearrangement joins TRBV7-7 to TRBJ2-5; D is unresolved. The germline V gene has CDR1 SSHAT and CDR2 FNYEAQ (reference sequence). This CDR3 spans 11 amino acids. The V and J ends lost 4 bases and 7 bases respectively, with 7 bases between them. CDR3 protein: CASSSTGTQYF. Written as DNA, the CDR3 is TGTGCCAGCAGCTCTACCGGGACCCAGTACTTC.